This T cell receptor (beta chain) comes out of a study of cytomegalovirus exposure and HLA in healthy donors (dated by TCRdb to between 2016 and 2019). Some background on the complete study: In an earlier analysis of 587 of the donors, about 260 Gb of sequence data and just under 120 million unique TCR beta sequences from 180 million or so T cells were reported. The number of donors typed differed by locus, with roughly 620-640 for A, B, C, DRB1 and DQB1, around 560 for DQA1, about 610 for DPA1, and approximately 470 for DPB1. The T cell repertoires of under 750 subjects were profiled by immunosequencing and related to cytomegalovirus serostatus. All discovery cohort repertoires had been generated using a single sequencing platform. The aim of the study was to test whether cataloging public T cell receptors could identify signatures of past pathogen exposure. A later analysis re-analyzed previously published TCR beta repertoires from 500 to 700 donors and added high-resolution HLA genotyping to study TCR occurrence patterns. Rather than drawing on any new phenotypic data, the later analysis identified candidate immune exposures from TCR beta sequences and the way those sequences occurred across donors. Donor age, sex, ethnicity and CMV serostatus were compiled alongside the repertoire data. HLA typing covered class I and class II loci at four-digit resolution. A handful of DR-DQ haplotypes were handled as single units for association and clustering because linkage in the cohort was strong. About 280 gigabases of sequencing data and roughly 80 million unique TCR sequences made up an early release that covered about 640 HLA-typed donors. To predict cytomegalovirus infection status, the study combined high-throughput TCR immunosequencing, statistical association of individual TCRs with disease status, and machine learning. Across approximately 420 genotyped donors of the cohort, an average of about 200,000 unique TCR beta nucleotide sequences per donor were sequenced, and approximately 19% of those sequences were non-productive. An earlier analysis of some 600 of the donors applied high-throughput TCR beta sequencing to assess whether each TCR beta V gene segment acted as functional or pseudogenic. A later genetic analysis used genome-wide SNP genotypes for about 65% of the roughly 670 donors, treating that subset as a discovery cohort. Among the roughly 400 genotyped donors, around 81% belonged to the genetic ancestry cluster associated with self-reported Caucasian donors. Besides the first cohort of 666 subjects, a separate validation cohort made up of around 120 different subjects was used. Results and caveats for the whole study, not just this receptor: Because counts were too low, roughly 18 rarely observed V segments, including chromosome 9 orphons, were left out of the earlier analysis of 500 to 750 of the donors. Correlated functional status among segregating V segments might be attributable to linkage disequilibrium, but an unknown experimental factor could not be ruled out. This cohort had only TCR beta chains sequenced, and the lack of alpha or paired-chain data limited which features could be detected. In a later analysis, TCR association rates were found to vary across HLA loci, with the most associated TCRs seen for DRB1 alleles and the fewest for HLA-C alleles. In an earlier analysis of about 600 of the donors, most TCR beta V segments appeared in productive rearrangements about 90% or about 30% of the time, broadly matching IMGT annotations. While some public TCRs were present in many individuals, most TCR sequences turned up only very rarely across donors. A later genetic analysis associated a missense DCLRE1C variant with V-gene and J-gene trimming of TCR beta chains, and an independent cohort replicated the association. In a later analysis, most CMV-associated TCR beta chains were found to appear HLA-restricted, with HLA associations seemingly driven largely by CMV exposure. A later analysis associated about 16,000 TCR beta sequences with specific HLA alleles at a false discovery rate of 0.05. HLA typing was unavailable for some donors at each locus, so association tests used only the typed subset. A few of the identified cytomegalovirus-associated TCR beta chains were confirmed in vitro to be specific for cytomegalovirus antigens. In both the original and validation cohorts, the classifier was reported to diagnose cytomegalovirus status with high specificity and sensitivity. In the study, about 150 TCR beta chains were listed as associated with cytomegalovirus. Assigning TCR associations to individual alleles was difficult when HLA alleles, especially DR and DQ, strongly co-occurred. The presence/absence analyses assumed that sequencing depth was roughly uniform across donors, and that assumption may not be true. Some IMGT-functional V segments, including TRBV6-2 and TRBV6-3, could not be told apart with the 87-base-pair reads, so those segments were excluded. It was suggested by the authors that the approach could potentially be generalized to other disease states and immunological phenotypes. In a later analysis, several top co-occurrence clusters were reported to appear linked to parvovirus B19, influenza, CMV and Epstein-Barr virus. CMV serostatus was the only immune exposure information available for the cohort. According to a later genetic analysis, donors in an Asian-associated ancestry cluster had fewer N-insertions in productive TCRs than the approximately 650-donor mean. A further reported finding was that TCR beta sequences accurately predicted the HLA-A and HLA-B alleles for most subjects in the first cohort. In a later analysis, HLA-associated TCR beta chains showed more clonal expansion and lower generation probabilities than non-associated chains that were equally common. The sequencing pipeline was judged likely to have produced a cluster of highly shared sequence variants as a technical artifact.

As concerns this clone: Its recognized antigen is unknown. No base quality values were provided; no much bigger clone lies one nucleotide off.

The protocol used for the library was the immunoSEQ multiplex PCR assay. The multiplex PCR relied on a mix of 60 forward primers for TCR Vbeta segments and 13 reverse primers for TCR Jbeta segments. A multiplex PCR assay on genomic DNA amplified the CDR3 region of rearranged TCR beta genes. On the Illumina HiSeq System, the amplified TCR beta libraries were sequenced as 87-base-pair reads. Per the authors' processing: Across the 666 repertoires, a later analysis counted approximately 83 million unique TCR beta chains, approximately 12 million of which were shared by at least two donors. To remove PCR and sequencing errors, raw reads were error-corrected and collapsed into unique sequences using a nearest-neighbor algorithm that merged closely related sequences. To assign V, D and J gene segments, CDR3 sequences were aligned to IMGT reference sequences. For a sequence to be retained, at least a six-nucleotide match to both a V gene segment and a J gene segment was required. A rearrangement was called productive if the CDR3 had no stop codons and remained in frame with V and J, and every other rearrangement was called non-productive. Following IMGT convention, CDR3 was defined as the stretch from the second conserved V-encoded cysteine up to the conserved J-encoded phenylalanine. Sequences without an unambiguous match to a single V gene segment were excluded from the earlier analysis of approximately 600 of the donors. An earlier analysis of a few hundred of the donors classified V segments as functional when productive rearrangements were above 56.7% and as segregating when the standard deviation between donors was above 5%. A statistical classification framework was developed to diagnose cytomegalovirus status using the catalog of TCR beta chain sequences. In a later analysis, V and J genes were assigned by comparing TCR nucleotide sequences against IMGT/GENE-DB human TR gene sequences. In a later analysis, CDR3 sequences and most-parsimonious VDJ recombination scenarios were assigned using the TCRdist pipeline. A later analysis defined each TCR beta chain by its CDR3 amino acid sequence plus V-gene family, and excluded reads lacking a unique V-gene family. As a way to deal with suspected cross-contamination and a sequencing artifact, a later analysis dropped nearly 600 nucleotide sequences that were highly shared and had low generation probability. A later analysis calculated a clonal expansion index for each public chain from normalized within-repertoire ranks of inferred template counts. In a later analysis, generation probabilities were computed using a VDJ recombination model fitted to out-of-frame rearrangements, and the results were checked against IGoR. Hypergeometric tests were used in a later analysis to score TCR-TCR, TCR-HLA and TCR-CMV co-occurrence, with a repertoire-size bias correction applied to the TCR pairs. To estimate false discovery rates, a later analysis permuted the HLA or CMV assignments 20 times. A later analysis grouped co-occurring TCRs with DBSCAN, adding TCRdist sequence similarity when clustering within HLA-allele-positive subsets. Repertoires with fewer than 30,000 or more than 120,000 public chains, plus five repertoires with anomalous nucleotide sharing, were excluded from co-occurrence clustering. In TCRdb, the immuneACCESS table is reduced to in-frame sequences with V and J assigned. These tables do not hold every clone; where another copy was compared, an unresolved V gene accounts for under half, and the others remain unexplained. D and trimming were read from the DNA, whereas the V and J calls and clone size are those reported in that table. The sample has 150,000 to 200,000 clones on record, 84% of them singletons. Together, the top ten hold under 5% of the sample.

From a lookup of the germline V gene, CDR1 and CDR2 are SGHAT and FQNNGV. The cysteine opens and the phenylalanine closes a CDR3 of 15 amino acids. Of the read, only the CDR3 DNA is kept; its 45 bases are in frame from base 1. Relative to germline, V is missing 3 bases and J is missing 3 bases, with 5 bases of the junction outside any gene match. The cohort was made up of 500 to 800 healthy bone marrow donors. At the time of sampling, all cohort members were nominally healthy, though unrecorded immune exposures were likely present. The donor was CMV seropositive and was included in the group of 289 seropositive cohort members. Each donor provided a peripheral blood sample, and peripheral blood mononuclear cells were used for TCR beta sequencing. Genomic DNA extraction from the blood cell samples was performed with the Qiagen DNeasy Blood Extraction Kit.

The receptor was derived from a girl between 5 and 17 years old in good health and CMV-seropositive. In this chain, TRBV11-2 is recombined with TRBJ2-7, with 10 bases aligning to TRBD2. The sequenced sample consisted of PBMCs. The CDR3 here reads CASSFTQRGGYEQYF. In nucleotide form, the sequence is TGTGCCAGCAGCTTTACCCAGCGGGGGGGCTACGAGCAGTACTTC.